These 19 T cell receptor beta chains were all obtained from the same sample, sequenced in a study of memory CD4+ T cells and cytomegalovirus serostatus. Single viable CD3+CD4+CD8-CD45RO+ cells were sorted as the memory CD4+ T cells. Assay: immunoSEQ multiplex PCR; the TCRdb copy retains only in-frame clones and omits some. The repertoire consists of 35,000 to 45,000 clones, with roughly 78% occurring once and the leading ten covering approximately 0.78%. The sequenced sample consisted of memory CD4+ T cells from blood. These receptors all stem from an adult in good health and CMV-seronegative.

This clone was seen only once. This sequence joins TRBV30 and TRBJ2-7; D is perhaps TRBD1 (5 bases). Per the germline V gene, CDR1 is GTSNPN and CDR2 is SVGIG (reference sequence). The CDR3 is 13 amino acids. Trimming took off 5 bases at V and 0 bases at J, with 11 bases between the two ends. The CDR3 loop is CAWGQDVSYEQYF. The CDR3 nucleotides are TGTGCCTGGGGACAAGATGTCTCCTACGAGCAGTACTTC.

This clone was seen a few times. The CDR3: CASSPHGRGGYTF. CDR3 coding DNA: TGTGCCAGCTCTCCCCACGGGCGCGGTGGCTACACCTTC. The chain combines TRBV11-2 with TRBJ1-2; no firm D call. Germline CDR1 reads SGHAT; CDR2 reads FQNNGV. Deletions cut 8 bases from V and 7 bases from J, with 17 bases between. The CDR3 contains 13 residues.

The chain recombines TRBV11-2 with TRBJ1-2; D gene ambiguous. Trimming cost V 0 bases and J 8 bases, with 10 bases left between them. The germline CDR1 and CDR2 sequences are SGHAT and FQNNGV. This CDR3 is built from 13 residues. CDR3 bases: TGTGCCAGCAGCTTAGATCGAACCATGGGCTACACCTTC. Translation gives CASSLDRTMGYTF.

This clone was seen a few times. The chain is built from TRBV14 and TRBJ2-5; the match to TRBD2 covers 9 bases. The germline gives CDR1 SGHDN, CDR2 FVKESK. The CDR3 extends over 15 amino acids. V lost 4 bases to trimming and J lost 1 base; unmatched junction nucleotides: 4. CDR3 nucleotide sequence: TGTGCCAGCAGCCCGACTAGCGGAGGCCAAGAGACCCAGTACTTC. Amino acids: CASSPTSGGQETQYF.

This chain links TRBV11-3 with TRBJ2-3; D remains ambiguous. The germline gives CDR1 SGHNT, CDR2 YENEEA. CDR3 length: 12 amino acids. V lost 0 bases to trimming and J lost 6 bases, with 4 bases between them. Here the CDR3 DNA reads TGTGCCAGCAGCTTAGACGGTGATACGCAGTATTTT. This translates into CASSLDGDTQYF. Based on the CDR3 plus reference TRBV11-3 and TRBJ2-3, the full variable domain is EAGVVQSPRYKIIEKKQPVAFWCNPISGHNTLYWYLQNLGQGPELLIRYENEEAVDDSQLPKDRFSAERLKGVDSTLKIQPAELGDSAVYLCASSLDGDTQYFGPGTRLTVL.

This sequence joins TRBV5-6 and TRBJ1-1, with a weak D call TRBD1 (6 bases). V was shortened by 4 bases and J by 0 bases, with 10 bases between the two germline ends. The length of the CDR3 is 14 residues. Germline loops: CDR1 SGHDT, CDR2 YYEEEE. The CDR3 DNA sequence: TGTGCCAGCAGCGCGGACAGCATGAACACTGAAGCTTTCTTT. Translated: CASSADSMNTEAFF. The whole variable domain, remainder taken from reference TRBV5-6 and TRBJ1-1, is DAGVTQSPTHLIKTRGQQVTLRCSPKSGHDTVSWYQQALGQGPQFIFQYYEEEERQRGNFPDRFSGHQFPNYSSELNVNALLLGDSALYLCASSADSMNTEAFFGQGTRLTVV.

The gene calls are TRBV5-6 and TRBJ2-5; TRBD1 might be the D (6 bases). The germline V and J ends were trimmed by 1 base and 4 bases, with 8 bases remaining between them. Per germline, CDR1 SGHDT and CDR2 YYEEEE. CDR3 length: 13 amino acids. The CDR3 region is CASSLKGVETQYF. In DNA form, the CDR3 reads TGTGCCAGCAGCTTGAAGGGGGTAGAGACCCAGTACTTC.

The V and J genes are TRBV7-9 and TRBJ1-2, with 10 bases that match TRBD1. V gave up 4 bases and J gave up 14 bases; unmatched junction bases: 10. The CDR3 loop spans 13 amino acids. Germline lookup yields CDR1 SEHNR and CDR2 FQNEAQ (reference sequence). The CDR3 loop is CASSSGTGVLRTF. CDR3 DNA sequence: TGTGCCAGCAGCTCCGGGACAGGGGTATTGAGAACCTTC.

This clone was detected only once. Here the CDR3 reads CASSPRQGLYTEAFF. The CDR3 nucleotides read TGTGCCAGCAGCCCCCGACAGGGATTATACACTGAAGCTTTCTTT. The chain couples TRBV9 to TRBJ1-1; 7 nucleotides match TRBD1. The CDR3 is 15 amino acids. Germline CDR1 and CDR2: SGDLS and YYNGEE. V dropped 4 bases and J dropped 3; count of bases not matched to a gene: 9.

This sequence joins TRBV7-9 and TRBJ2-1; 10 nucleotides line up with TRBD2. J gave up 7 bases and V 5 bases, and 8 bases lay outside the gene matches. The length of the CDR3 is 15 residues. The germline gives CDR1 SEHNR, CDR2 FQNEAQ (reference sequence). The CDR3 reads CASSQSGGAWNEQFF. The CDR3 coding sequence is TGTGCCAGCAGCCAAAGCGGGGGGGCGTGGAATGAGCAGTTCTTC.

This clone came up a few times. The chain recombines TRBV28 with TRBJ1-2; 11 nucleotides align to TRBD1. There are 17 residues in the CDR3. After removal of 5 bases from V and 0 bases from J, the junction contained 8 bases not matched to a gene. Germline V gives CDR1 MDHEN, CDR2 SYDVKM. CDR3 sequence: CASSGQGAQAPNYGYTF. The CDR3 DNA reads TGTGCCAGCAGTGGACAGGGGGCGCAGGCCCCTAACTATGGCTACACCTTC.

The chain is built from TRBV10-3 and TRBJ1-3; 9 bases are a match to TRBD1. V dropped 10 bases and J dropped 0; count of bases not matched to a gene: 4. From germline, CDR1 is ENHRY and CDR2 SYGVKD. This CDR3 has 14 amino acids. The CDR3 DNA sequence: TGTGCCACCTCGGACAGGGGCTCTGGAAACACCATATATTTT. Its translation is CATSDRGSGNTIYF.

This chain joins TRBV5-6 and TRBJ2-3; 8 nucleotides align to TRBD1. CDR1 and CDR2 (germline): SGHDT, YYEEEE. This CDR3 has 15 amino acids. Germline trimming cut 0 bases from V and 5 bases from J; bases unmatched to any gene: 5. The CDR3 sequence is CASSLGQGARDTQYF. The CDR3 region has the DNA TGTGCCAGCAGCTTGGGGCAGGGGGCGCGAGATACGCAGTATTTT.

J is TRBJ2-3 and V is TRBV7-8; weak D call: TRBD2 (6 bases). The CDR3 loop spans 14 amino acids. CDR1 and CDR2 (germline): SGHVS, FQNEAQ. V lost 3 bases, J lost 2 bases, and 9 bases lay in between. The CDR3 is CASSFGTLTDTQYF. As DNA, the CDR3 is TGTGCCAGCAGCTTTGGGACTCTCACAGATACGCAGTATTTT.

The V call is TRBV18, the J call TRBJ1-1; a possible D gene is TRBD1 (6 bases). Germline CDR1 reads KGHSH; CDR2 reads LQKENI. With 3 bases removed from V and 5 bases from J, the gap between germline ends came to 13 bases. The CDR3 spans 14 residues. This chain's CDR3 is CASSPLGGGTEAFF. As DNA, the CDR3 is TGTGCCAGCTCACCCTTAGGGGGTGGGACTGAAGCTTTCTTT.

The chain employs TRBV6-1 and TRBJ1-1, with D unclear. Germline V gene data show CDR1 as MNHNS and CDR2 as SASEGT. The ends were cut back, 4 bases at V and 1 base at J, with 7 bases in the middle. CDR3 length equals 13 residues. The CDR3 region is CASSGRRNTEAFF. Written as DNA, the CDR3 is TGTGCCAGCAGTGGCAGGAGGAACACTGAAGCTTTCTTT.

This chain uses TRBV7-3 with TRBJ1-3, with D hard to call. The V and J ends lost 2 bases and 4 bases respectively, with 6 bases between them. Germline CDR1 reads SGHTA; CDR2 reads FQGTGA. This CDR3 comprises 13 residues. The CDR3 DNA reads as TGTGCCAGCAGCTTAGTGGCAGGAAACACCATATATTTT. Translated, it gives CASSLVAGNTIYF.

As DNA, the CDR3 is TGTGCCAGCAGCCCCGGAAGGGCGCAGTTCTTC. Protein product: CASSPGRAQFF. The gene calls are TRBV7-2 and TRBJ2-1; D is undetermined. The CDR3 consists of 11 residues. Germline CDR1 and CDR2: SGHTA and FQGNSA. V lost 5 bases to trimming and J lost 12 bases, with 11 bases between them. Complete variable domain (other parts from reference TRBV7-2 and TRBJ2-1): GAGVSQSPSNKVTEKGKDVELRCDPISGHTALYWYRQSLGQGLEFLIYFQGNSAPDKSGLPSDRFSAERTGGSVSTLTIQRTQQEDSAVYLCASSPGRAQFFGPGTRLTVL.

The chain combines TRBV30 with TRBJ1-2; TRBD1 matches at 8 bases. The CDR3 has 17 amino acids. Trimming took 4 bases from V and 2 from J; bases not matched to a gene: 15. Looked up from germline, CDR1 is GTSNPN and CDR2 is SVGIG (reference sequence). The CDR3 sequence: CAWNSAGQGRSNYGYTF. DNA for the CDR3: TGTGCCTGGAATTCGGCAGGACAGGGCCGTTCCAACTATGGCTACACCTTC.